The clone carrying this TCR beta chain was seen a few times. What it binds is not known. The germline gives CDR1 SGHTA, CDR2 FQGNSA. This CDR3 has 14 residues. Trimming took 2 bases from V and 4 from J; bases not matched to a gene: 3. The study recruited healthy Caucasian donors from Russia who were aged about 6 to 90. This record comes from a study of blood T cells in healthy people across ages. Overall study results and limits: Older age went with lower TCR beta diversity per million T cells, in a roughly linear way. One million T cells yielded diversity estimates that were considered underestimates.

With a J-beta primer mix and a sample-barcoded 5' primer, a second PCR ran about 6 to 11 cycles. Each cDNA molecule carried a tag from a template-switch adaptor that contained 12 random nucleotides. Using its own MiXCR run on the 5' RACE reads, TCRdb lists one record per CDR3 protein. The sample includes roughly 1.6 million distinct CDR3 sequences, approximately 32% seen only once; the top ten take 11%. The rearrangement joins TRBV7-2 to TRBJ2-3; 7 bases map to TRBD2. The receptor was derived from a woman under 40 in good health. The sample consisted of blood. The CDR3 DNA is TGTGCCAGCAGCTTACAGCGGGGCCCAGATACGCAGTATTTT. Its protein product is CASSLQRGPDTQYF.